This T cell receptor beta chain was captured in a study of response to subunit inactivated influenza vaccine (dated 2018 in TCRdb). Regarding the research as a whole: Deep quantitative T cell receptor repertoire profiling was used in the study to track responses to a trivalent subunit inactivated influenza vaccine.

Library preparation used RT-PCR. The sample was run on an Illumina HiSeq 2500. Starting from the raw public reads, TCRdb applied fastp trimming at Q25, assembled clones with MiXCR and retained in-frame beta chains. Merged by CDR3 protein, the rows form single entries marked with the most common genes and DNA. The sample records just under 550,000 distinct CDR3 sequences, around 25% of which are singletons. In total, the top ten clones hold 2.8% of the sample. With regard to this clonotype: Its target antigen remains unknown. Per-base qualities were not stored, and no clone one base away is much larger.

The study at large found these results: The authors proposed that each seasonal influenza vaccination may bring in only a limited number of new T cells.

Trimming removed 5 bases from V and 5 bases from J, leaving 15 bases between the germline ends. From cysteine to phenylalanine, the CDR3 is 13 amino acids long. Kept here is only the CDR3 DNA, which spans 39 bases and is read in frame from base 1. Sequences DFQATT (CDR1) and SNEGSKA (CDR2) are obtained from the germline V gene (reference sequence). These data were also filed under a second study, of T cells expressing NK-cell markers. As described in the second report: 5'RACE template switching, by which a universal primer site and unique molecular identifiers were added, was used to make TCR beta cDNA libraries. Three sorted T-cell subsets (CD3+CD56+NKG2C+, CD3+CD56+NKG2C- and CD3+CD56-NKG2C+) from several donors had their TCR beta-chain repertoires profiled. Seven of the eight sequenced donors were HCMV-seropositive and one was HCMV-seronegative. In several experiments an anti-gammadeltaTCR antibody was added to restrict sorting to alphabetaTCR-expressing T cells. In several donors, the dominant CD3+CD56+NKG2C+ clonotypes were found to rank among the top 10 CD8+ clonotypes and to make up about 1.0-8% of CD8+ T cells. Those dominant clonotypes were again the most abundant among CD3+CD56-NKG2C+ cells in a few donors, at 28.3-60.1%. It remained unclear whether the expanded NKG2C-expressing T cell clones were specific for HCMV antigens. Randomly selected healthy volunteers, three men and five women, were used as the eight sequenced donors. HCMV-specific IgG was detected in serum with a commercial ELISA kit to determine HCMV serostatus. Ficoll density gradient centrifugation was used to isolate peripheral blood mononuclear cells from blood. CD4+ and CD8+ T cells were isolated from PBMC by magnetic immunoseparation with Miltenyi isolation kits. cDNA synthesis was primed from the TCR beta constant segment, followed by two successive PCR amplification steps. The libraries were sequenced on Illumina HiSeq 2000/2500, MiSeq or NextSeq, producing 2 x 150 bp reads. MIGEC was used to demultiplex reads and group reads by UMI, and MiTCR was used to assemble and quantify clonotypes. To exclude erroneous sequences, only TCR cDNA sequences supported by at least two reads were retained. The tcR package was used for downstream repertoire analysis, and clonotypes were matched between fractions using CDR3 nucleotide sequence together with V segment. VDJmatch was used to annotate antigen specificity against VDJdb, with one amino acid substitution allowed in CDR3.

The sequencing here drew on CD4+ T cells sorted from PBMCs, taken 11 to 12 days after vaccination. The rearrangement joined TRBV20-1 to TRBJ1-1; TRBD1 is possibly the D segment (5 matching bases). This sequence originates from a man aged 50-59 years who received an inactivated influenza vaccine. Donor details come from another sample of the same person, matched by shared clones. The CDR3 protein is CSASWGRLTEAFF. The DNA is TGCAGTGCTTCCTGGGGCCGCCTAACTGAAGCTTTCTTT.